The entry below gives a single T cell receptor beta chain sequence along with its context. The data originate from a study of Tregs in tolerant kidney transplant recipients. This CDR3 comprises 20 residues. The data were produced by immunoSEQ multiplex PCR, yet TCRdb's version contains in-frame clones alone and is incomplete. The sample has tens of thousands of clones; around nine tenths are singletons. The chain employs TRBV21-1 and TRBJ2-2. TRBV21-1 is a listed pseudogene. Sequenced sample: CD8+ T cells from blood. This clonotype was sampled from a human donor in good health. The DNA for the CDR3 is TGTGCCAGCAGCAAAGGTGCAGCCCCGGGGCCGGGATATATACCCGGGGAGCTGTTTTTT. Its protein is CASSKGAAPGPGYIPGELFF.